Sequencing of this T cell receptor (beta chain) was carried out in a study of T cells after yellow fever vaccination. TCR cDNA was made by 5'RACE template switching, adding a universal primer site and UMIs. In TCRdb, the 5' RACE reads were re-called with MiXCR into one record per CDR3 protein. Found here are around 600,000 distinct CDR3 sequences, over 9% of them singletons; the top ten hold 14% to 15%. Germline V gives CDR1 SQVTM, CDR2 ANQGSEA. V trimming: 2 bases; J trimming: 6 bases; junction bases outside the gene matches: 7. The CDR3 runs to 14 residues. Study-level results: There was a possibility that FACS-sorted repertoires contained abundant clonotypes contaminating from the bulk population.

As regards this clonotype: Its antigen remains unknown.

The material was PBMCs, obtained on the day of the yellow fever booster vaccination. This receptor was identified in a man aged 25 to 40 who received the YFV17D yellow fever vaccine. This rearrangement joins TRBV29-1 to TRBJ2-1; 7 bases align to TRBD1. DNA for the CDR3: TGCAGCGTTGAAATTTTTGGGACAGTCAATGAGCAGTTCTTC. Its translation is CSVEIFGTVNEQFF.